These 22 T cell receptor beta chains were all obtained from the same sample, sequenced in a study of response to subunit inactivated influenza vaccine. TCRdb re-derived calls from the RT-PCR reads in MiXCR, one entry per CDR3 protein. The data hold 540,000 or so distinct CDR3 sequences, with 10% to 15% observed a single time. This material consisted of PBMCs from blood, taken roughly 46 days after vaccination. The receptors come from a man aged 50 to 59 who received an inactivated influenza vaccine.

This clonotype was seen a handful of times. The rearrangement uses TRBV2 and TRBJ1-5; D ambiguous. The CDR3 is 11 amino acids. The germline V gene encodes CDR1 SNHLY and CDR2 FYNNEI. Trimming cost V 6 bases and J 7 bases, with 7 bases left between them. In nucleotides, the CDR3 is TGTGCCAGCAGGTACGAGCAGCCCCAGCATTTT. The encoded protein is CASRYEQPQHF.

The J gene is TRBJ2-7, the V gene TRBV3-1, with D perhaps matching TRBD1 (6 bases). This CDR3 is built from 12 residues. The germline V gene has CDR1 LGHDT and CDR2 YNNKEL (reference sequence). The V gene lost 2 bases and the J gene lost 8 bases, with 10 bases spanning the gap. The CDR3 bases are TGTGCCAGCAGCCAAAACAGGGCGAAGCAGTACTTC. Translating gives CASSQNRAKQYF.

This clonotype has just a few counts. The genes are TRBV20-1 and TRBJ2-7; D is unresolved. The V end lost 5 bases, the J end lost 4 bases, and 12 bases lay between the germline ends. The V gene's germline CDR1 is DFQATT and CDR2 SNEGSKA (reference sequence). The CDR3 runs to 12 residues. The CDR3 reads CSAQDAPYEQYF. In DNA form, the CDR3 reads TGCAGTGCTCAAGACGCACCGTACGAGCAGTACTTC.

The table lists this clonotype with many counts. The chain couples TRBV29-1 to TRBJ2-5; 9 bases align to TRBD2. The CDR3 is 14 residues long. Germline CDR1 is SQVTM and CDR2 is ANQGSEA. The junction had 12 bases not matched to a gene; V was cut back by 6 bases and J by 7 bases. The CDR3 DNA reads TGCAGCGTCCCCTCTAGCGGGGTTGGAGGGACCCAGTACTTC. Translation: CSVPSSGVGGTQYF.

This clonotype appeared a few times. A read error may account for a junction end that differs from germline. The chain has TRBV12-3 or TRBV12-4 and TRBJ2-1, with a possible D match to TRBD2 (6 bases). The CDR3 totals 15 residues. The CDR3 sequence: CASKPLSGSFNEQFF. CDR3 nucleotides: TGTGCCAGCAAACCCCTTAGCGGATCCTTCAATGAGCAGTTCTTC.

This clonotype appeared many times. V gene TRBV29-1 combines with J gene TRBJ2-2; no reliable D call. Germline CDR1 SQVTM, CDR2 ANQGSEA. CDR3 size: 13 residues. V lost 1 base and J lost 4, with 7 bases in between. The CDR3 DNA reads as TGCAGCGTTGAAGGGGTGACCACCGGGGAGCTGTTTTTT. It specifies CSVEGVTTGELFF.

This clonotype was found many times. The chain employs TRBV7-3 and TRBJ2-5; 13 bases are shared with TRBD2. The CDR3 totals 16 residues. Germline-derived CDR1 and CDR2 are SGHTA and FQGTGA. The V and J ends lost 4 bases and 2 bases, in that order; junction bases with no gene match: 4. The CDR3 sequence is CASSSGLAGDQETQYF. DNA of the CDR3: TGTGCCAGCAGCTCAGGACTAGCGGGGGATCAAGAGACCCAGTACTTC.

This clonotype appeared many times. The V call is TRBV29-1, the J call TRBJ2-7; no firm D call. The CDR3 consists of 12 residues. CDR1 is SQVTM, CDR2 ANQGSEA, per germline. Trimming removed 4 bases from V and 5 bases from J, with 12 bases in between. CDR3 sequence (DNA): TGCAGCGTTGGGCTGGCAGCCGACGAGCAGTACTTC. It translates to CSVGLAADEQYF.

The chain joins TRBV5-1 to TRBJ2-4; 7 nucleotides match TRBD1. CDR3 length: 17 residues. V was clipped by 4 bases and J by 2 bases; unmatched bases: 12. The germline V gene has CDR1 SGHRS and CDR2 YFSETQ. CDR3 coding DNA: TGCGCCAGCAGCCCCCGGGACAGTTGGACCTCCAAAAACATTCAGTACTTC. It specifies CASSPRDSWTSKNIQYF.

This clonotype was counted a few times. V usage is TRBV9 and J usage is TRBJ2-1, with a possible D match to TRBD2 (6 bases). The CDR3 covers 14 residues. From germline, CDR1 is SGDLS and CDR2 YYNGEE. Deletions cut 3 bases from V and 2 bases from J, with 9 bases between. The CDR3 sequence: CASSGDLPYNEQFF. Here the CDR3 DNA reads TGTGCCAGCAGCGGGGACTTGCCCTACAATGAGCAGTTCTTC. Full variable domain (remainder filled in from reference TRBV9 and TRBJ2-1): DSGVTQTPKHLITATGQRVTLRCSPRSGDLSVYWYQQSLDQGLQFLIQYYNGEERAKGNILERFSAQQFPDLHSELNLSSLELGDSALYFCASSGDLPYNEQFFGPGTRLTVL.

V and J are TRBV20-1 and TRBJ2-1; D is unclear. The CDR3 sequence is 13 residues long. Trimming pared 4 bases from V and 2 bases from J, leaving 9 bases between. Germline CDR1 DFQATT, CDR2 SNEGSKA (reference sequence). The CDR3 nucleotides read TGCAGTGCTACGGACGGAGCCTACAATGAGCAGTTCTTC. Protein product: CSATDGAYNEQFF.

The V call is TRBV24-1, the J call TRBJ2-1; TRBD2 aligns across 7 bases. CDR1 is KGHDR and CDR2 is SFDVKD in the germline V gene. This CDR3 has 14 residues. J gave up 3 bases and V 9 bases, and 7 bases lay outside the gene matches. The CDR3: CATRGEGNYNEQFF. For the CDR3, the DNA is TGTGCCACCCGCGGGGAGGGTAACTACAATGAGCAGTTCTTC.

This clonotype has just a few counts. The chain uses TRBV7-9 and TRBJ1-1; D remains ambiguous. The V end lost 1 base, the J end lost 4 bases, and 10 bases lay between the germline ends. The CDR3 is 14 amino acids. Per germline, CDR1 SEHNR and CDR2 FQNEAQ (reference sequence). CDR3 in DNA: TGTGCCAGCAGCTTAGGTGCCCCAGGCACTGAAGCTTTCTTT. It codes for CASSLGAPGTEAFF.

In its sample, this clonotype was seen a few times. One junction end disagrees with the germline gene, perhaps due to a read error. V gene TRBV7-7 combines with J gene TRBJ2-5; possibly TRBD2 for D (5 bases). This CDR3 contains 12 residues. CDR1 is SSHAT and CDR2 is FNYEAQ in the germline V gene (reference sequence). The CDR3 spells CASSPEGSAQYF. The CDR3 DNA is TGTGCTAGCAGCCCCGAGGGCTCGGCCCAGTACTTC. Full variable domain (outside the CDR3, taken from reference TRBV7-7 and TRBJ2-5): GAGVSQSPRYKVTKRGQDVTLRCDPISSHATLYWYQQALGQGPEFLTYFNYEAQPDKSGLPSDRFSAERPEGSISTLTIQRTEQRDSAMYRCASSPEGSAQYFGPGTRLLVL.

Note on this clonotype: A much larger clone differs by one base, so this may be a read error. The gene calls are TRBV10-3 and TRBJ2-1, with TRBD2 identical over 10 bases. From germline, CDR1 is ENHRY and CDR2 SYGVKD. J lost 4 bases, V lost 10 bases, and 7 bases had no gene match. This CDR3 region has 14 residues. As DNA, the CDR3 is TGTGCCACCGGGACTAGCGTAGATTACAATGAGCAGTTCTTC. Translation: CATGTSVDYNEQFF.

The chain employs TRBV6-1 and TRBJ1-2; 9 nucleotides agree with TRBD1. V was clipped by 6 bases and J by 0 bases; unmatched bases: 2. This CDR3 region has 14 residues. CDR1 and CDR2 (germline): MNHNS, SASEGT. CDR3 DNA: TGTGCCAGCAGGGGACAGGGAGCTAACTATGGCTACACCTTC. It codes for CASRGQGANYGYTF.

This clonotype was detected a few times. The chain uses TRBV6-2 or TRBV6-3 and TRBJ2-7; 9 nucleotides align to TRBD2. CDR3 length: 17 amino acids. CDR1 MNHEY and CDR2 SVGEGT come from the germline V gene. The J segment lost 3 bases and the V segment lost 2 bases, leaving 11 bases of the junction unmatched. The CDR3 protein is CASSYGVFSGSVYEQYF. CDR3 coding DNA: TGTGCCAGCAGTTACGGGGTGTTTAGCGGGAGTGTCTACGAGCAGTACTTC.

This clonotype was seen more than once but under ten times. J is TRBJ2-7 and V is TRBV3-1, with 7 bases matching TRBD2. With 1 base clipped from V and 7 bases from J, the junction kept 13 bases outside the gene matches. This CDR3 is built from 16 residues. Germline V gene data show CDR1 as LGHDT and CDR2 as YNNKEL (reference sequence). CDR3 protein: CASSQAPAGARGEQYF. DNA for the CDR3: TGTGCCAGCAGCCAAGCTCCAGCGGGTGCGCGGGGGGAGCAGTACTTC.

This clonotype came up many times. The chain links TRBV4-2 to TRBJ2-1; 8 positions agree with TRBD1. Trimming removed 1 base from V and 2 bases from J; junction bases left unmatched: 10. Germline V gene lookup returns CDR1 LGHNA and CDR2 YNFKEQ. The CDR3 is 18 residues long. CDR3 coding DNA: TGTGCCAGCAGCCAAGTGATAGTCGAGACAGGGGCCTACAATGAGCAGTTCTTC. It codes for CASSQVIVETGAYNEQFF.

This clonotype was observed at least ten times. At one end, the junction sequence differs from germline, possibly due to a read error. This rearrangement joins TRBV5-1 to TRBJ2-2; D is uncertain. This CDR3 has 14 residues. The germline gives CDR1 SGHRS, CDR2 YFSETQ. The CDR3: CASSLTGNTGELFF. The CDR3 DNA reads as TGTGCCAGCAGCTTGACTGGGAACACCGGGGAGCTGTTTTTT.

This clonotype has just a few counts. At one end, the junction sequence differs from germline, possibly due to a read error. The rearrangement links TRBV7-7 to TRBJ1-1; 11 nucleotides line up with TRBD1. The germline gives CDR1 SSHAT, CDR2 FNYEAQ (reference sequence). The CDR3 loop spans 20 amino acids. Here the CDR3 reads CASSLATRRTGGEQRTEAFF. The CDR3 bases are TGTGCTAGCAGCTTAGCCACCCGAAGGACAGGGGGCGAGCAACGGACTGAAGCTTTCTTT.

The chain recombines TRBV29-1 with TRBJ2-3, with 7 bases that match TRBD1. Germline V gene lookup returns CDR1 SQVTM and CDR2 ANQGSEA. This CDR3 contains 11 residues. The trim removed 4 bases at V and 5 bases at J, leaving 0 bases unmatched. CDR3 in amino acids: CSVAGGDTQYF. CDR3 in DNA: TGCAGCGTTGCAGGGGGAGATACGCAGTATTTT.